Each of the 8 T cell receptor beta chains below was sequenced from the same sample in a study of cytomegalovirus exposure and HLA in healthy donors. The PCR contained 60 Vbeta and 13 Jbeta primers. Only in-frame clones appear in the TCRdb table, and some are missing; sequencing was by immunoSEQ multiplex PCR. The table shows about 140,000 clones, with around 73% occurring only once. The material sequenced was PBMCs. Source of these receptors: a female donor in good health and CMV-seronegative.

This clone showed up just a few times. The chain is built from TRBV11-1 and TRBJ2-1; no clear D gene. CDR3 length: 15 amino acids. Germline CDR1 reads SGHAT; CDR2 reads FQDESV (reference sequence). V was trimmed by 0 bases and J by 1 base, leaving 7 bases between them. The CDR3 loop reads CASSLALVSYNEQFF. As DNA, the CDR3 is TGTGCCAGCAGCTTAGCTCTAGTATCCTACAATGAGCAGTTCTTC.

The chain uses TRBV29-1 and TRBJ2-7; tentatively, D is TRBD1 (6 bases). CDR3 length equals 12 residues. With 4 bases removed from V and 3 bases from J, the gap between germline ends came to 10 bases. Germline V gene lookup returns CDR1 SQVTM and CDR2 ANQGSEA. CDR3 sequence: CSVVGQNYEQYF. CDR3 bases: TGCAGCGTTGTAGGACAGAACTACGAGCAGTACTTC.

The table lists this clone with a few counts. The CDR3 here is CASPDRLNQPQHF. CDR3 nucleotide sequence: TGTGCATCTCCTGACAGACTCAATCAGCCCCAGCATTTT. This chain links TRBV6-1 with TRBJ1-5; possible D gene TRBD1, 5 bases. The CDR3 loop spans 13 amino acids. Per the germline V gene, CDR1 is MNHNS and CDR2 is SASEGT.

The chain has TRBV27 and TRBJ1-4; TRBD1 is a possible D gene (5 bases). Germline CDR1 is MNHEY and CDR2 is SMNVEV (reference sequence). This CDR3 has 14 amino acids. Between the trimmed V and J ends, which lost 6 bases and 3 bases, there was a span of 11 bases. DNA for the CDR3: TGTGCCAGCAGCTCATCGGGGGCTAATGAAAAACTGTTTTTT. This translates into CASSSSGANEKLFF.

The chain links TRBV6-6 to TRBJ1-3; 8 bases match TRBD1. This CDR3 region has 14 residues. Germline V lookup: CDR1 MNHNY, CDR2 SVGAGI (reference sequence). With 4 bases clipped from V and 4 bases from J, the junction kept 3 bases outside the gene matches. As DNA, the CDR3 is TGTGCCAGCAGTTCCTCAGGGGGCGGAAACACCATATATTTT. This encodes CASSSSGGGNTIYF.

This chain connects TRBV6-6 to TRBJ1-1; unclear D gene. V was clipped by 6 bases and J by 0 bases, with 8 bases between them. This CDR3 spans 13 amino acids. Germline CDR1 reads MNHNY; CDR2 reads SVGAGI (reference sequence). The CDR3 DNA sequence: TGTGCCAGCAGCATTACATTGAACACTGAAGCTTTCTTT. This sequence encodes CASSITLNTEAFF.

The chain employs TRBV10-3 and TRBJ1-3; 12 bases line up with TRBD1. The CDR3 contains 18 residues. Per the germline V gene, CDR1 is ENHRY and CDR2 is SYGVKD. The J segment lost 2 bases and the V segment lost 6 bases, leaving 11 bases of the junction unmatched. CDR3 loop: CAIRPGQGASVAGNTIYF. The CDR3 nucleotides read TGTGCCATCAGGCCGGGACAGGGGGCCTCGGTGGCTGGAAACACCATATATTTT.

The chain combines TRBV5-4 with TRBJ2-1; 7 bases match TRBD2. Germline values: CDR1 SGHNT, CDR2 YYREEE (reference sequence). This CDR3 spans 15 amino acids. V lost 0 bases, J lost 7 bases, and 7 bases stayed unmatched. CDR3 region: CASSLVGVGGNEQFF. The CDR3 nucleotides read TGTGCCAGCAGCTTGGTAGGAGTGGGGGGGAATGAGCAGTTCTTC.